This T cell receptor beta chain was captured in a study of shared clonotypes between healthy human individuals (dated by TCRdb to 2020 to 2022). As for the study more broadly: A couple of women and three men aged 18 to 49 years were included in the cohort. For each donor, CD4 naive and CD4 memory were each run on three plates, CD8 naive on two plates, and CD8 memory on one plate. Blood TCR repertoires of about 5 healthy adults were deeply sequenced to estimate repertoire size and the extent of clonotype sharing between individuals. Different laboratories and diverse techniques were used to prepare libraries and sequence TCR repertoires, to increase sequencing depth and limit assay-specific biases. Each donor's leukapheresis produced roughly between roughly 0.85 and 10 billion PBMCs.

For the CD8 naive samples, CD45RO-negative cells were positively selected for CCR7, yielding a CD45RA+CCR7+ population from which TemRA cells were excluded. The donors were healthy, HIV-negative adults who had no recently reported acute infections or vaccinations. Every donor was a Caucasian adult residing in Nashville, Tennessee, USA. After blood collection by leukapheresis, PBMCs were isolated using Ficoll-Histopaque density gradient centrifugation and then cryopreserved in the vapor phase of liquid nitrogen. Analytical flow cytometry was used to check the purity and quantity of each magnetically sorted T cell population. Genomic DNA was isolated from every sorted fraction and measured by UV absorbance on a Nanodrop 2000c. On this clone: No cognate antigen has been identified for it. No per-base quality is available; no much larger clone lies one base away.

Study-wide findings and limitations: Naive subsets generally had larger estimated clonotype richness than memory subsets. Compared with non-shared clonotypes, clonotypes shared by all four sorted-subset donors had higher generation probabilities. Rarefaction of sorted-subset datasets indicated incomplete sequencing despite the large sequencing depth. The small number of donors limited the genetic and exposure-history diversity represented. Based on pairwise subsampling, the degree of clonotype sharing among donors was expected to be affected by sequencing depth. Across a few donors, about 4.5% of naive CD4, roughly 3.3% of naive CD8, roughly 2.2% of memory CD4, and around 0.4% of memory CD8 clonotypes were shared. Sampling was restricted to blood, and TCR repertoires in tissue are likely to differ from TCR repertoires in blood.

Counted from cysteine to phenylalanine, this CDR3 has 16 amino acids. Only the CDR3 portion is preserved as DNA: 48 bases, with reading frame beginning at the first base. CDR1 and CDR2, per the germline V gene (reference sequence), are MNHEY and SMNVEV. V has 2 bases trimmed and J has 4 bases trimmed; junction bases matching no gene number 6. Using the deep immunoSEQ assay, multiplex PCR amplified TCR CDR3 regions from genomic DNA. Genomic DNA extracted from each cell subset was distributed evenly over all wells of several immunoSEQ 96-well plates, and each plate served as one replicate. For sorted subsets, around 200 ng genomic DNA, equal to 30,000 or so T cell genomes, was loaded into each replicate PCR. Purified libraries were quantified with a Qubit 3.0 fluorometer, sized on a Bioanalyzer 2100, and re-quantified with the KAPA Library Quantification kit. A separate single-read 150-cycle Illumina NextSeq 550 flow cell was used to sequence each immunoSEQ 96-well plate. The authors processed their data as follows. Because the immunoSEQ output included only junctional sequences and no quality scores, the filtering could not be the same as the filtering used for full-length reads. Sequences were annotated with PyIR, a Python wrapper for IgBLAST v1.9, and V/J genes and CDR3 were assigned using IMGT germline references. Reads were filtered out if the reads had weak V/J assignments (E-value above 1e-6), no CDR3, stop codons, out-of-frame junctions, or ambiguous translated residues. V3J clonotypes were defined by identical inferred V gene, J gene, and CDR3 amino acid sequence. Percentage overlap between repertoires was calculated by dividing the number of shared unique clonotypes by the size of the smaller repertoire. RTK rarefaction, the Chao1 estimator, and Recon v2.1 estimates of unobserved clonotypes were used to assess repertoire richness. Generation probabilities for all TCRbeta clonotypes obtained by the gDNA method from a few donors were computed using OLGA. Sourced from immuneACCESS, this table was stored by TCRdb with only in-frame sequences that have V and J called. A share of the clones is absent; for the studies checked, an unresolved V gene accounts for under half, and the remainder has no known explanation. V and J calls and clone size are given by that table; D and trimming were obtained from the DNA. Here the sample has around 700,000 clones; under 95% occur a single time. Together, the top ten hold roughly 22% of the sample.

The V gene is TRBV27 and the J gene is TRBJ2-1, and 9 junctional nucleotides match TRBD2. The source of this sequence is a young man in good health. Material: naive CD8+ T cells sorted from blood. In light of the paper, this sample's cell subset or site label describes: CD45RA+CCR7+. The nucleotides read TGTGCCAGCAGTTTAACCCCGGGACTAGCATACAATGAGCAGTTCTTC. This encodes CASSLTPGLAYNEQFF.